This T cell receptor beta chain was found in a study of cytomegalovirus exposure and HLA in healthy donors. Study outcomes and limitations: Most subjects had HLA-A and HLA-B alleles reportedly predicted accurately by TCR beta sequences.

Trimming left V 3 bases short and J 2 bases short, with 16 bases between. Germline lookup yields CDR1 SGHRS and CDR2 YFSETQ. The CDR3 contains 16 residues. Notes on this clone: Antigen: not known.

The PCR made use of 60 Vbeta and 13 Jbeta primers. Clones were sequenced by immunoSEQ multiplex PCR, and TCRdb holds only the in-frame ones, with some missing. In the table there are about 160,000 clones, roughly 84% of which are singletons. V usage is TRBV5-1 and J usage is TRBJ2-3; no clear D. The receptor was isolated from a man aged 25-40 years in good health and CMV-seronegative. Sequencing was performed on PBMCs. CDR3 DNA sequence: TGCGCCAGCAGCTCGACAAGACAAAGACCCACAGATACGCAGTATTTT. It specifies CASSSTRQRPTDTQYF.